These T cell receptor beta chains were read from a single sample in a study of control samples from healthy donors and cancer patients. Profiling relied on immunoSEQ multiplex PCR, and the TCRdb table lists in-frame clones only, not all of them. The table includes 100,000 or so clones, 80% to 95% detected once. Sequencing used blood. The receptors were sampled from a woman aged 25-40 years in good health. Both conserved end residues are part of each CDR3. A D gene is named only where the DNA matches it firmly. Rows give clone size only sometimes, using once, few, many, or a class for an expanded clone.

v_gene: TRBV6-5
abundance: NA
d_gene: NA
j_gene: TRBJ2-2
CDR3aa: CASSPRGMNTGELFF
CDR3nt: TGTGCCAGCAGTCCCCGGGGGATGAACACCGGGGAGCTGTTTTTT

v_gene: TRBV15
abundance: NA
d_gene: TRBD1
j_gene: TRBJ1-4
CDR3aa: CATSRGQGTNEKLFF
CDR3nt: TGTGCCACCAGCAGAGGACAGGGAACTAATGAAAAACTGTTTTTT

v_gene: TRBV7-2
abundance: NA
d_gene: TRBD2
j_gene: TRBJ2-7
CDR3aa: CASSSPGLARYEQYF
CDR3nt: TGTGCCAGCAGTTCCCCGGGACTAGCAAGGTACGAGCAGTACTTC

v_gene: TRBV19
abundance: NA
d_gene: NA
j_gene: TRBJ1-2
CDR3aa: CASSIRTNYYGYTF
CDR3nt: TGTGCCAGTAGTATTCGGACAAATTACTATGGCTACACCTTC

v_gene: TRBV5-1
abundance: NA
d_gene: TRBD1
j_gene: TRBJ1-1
CDR3aa: CASSTGQGGTEAFF
CDR3nt: TGCGCCAGCAGCACTGGACAGGGGGGAACTGAAGCTTTCTTT

v_gene: TRBV5-1
abundance: NA
d_gene: NA
j_gene: TRBJ1-1
CDR3aa: CASSTSNQGTEAFF
CDR3nt: TGCGCCAGCAGCACCTCAAACCAGGGAACTGAAGCTTTCTTT

v_gene: TRBV19
abundance: NA
d_gene: NA
j_gene: TRBJ1-1
CDR3aa: CASSPREPNTEAFF
CDR3nt: TGTGCCAGTAGTCCCAGGGAGCCGAACACTGAAGCTTTCTTT

v_gene: TRBV9
abundance: once
d_gene: TRBD1
j_gene: TRBJ1-1
CDR3aa: CASSPGGNTEAFF
CDR3nt: TGTGCCAGCAGCCCAGGGGGGAACACTGAAGCTTTCTTT

v_gene: TRBV11-2
abundance: few
d_gene: TRBD1
j_gene: TRBJ1-2
CDR3aa: CASSLDRGGVGYTF
CDR3nt: TGTGCCAGCAGCTTAGATCGAGGGGGCGTTGGCTACACCTTC

v_gene: TRBV5-1
abundance: NA
d_gene: NA
j_gene: TRBJ2-3
CDR3aa: CASSFVGDGVTDTQYF
CDR3nt: TGCGCCAGCAGCTTTGTCGGGGACGGAGTCACAGATACGCAGTATTTT

v_gene: TRBV6-5
abundance: NA
d_gene: TRBD1
j_gene: TRBJ1-5
CDR3aa: CASSLDRGSNQPQHF
CDR3nt: TGTGCCAGCAGCCTGGACAGGGGCAGCAATCAGCCCCAGCATTTT

v_gene: TRBV6-5
abundance: NA
d_gene: TRBD1
j_gene: TRBJ1-2
CDR3aa: CASSLDRGPWYGYTF
CDR3nt: TGTGCCAGCAGTTTGGACAGGGGGCCTTGGTATGGCTACACCTTC

v_gene: TRBV5-1
abundance: NA
d_gene: TRBD1
j_gene: TRBJ2-1
CDR3aa: CASSLAPGQGGNEQFF
CDR3nt: TGCGCCAGCAGCTTGGCCCCGGGACAGGGGGGCAATGAGCAGTTCTTC

v_gene: TRBV24-1
abundance: NA
d_gene: NA
j_gene: TRBJ1-2
CDR3aa: CATSDSGDPNYGYTF
CDR3nt: TGTGCCACCAGTGATTCAGGCGACCCAAACTATGGCTACACCTTC

v_gene: TRBV2
abundance: NA
d_gene: TRBD2
j_gene: TRBJ2-5
CDR3aa: CASSDVGSGEGETQYF
CDR3nt: TGTGCCAGCAGTGACGTAGGTAGCGGGGAGGGAGAGACCCAGTACTTC

v_gene: TRBV3-1/TRBV3-2
abundance: NA
d_gene: TRBD2
j_gene: TRBJ2-1
CDR3aa: CASSQDQAGSSYNEQFF
CDR3nt: TGTGCCAGCAGCCAAGATCAAGCGGGAAGCTCCTACAATGAGCAGTTCTTC

v_gene: TRBV27
abundance: NA
d_gene: TRBD2
j_gene: TRBJ2-3
CDR3aa: CASSSPGLHTDTQYF
CDR3nt: TGTGCCAGCAGTTCCCCGGGACTACACACAGATACGCAGTATTTT

v_gene: TRBV30
abundance: NA
d_gene: NA
j_gene: TRBJ1-4
CDR3aa: CAWSVHGTLGEKLFF
CDR3nt: TGTGCCTGGAGTGTACACGGGACATTAGGAGAAAAACTGTTTTTT

v_gene: TRBV12-3/TRBV12-4
abundance: NA
d_gene: NA
j_gene: TRBJ2-3
CDR3aa: CASSLRVPQYF
CDR3nt: TGTGCCAGCAGTTTACGGGTTCCTCAGTATTTT

v_gene: TRBV3-1/TRBV3-2
abundance: NA
d_gene: NA
j_gene: TRBJ2-7
CDR3aa: CASSQDGQGWYEQYF
CDR3nt: TGTGCCAGCAGCCAAGATGGGCAGGGTTGGTACGAGCAGTACTTC

v_gene: TRBV6-5
abundance: NA
d_gene: NA
j_gene: TRBJ1-2
CDR3aa: CASTGRTLGGYTF
CDR3nt: TGTGCCAGCACAGGACGCACCTTGGGTGGCTACACCTTC

v_gene: TRBV6-5
abundance: NA
d_gene: NA
j_gene: TRBJ1-2
CDR3aa: CASSRPGTSQYGYTF
CDR3nt: TGTGCCAGCAGCCGCCCCGGGACTTCACAATATGGCTACACCTTC

v_gene: TRBV9
abundance: NA
d_gene: NA
j_gene: TRBJ1-1
CDR3aa: CASTRGWMNTEAFF
CDR3nt: TGTGCCAGCACCCGGGGGTGGATGAACACTGAAGCTTTCTTT

v_gene: TRBV5-4
abundance: NA
d_gene: TRBD2
j_gene: TRBJ2-4
CDR3aa: CASSLAGAKNIQYF
CDR3nt: TGTGCCAGCAGCCTAGCGGGAGCCAAAAACATTCAGTACTTC

v_gene: TRBV5-1
abundance: NA
d_gene: NA
j_gene: TRBJ1-6
CDR3aa: CASSLNLPYNSPLHF
CDR3nt: TGCGCCAGCAGCTTGAATCTGCCCTATAATTCACCCCTCCACTTT

v_gene: TRBV2
abundance: NA
d_gene: NA
j_gene: TRBJ2-7
CDR3aa: CASTVAYEQYF
CDR3nt: TGTGCCAGCACAGTAGCCTACGAGCAGTACTTC

v_gene: TRBV25-1
abundance: NA
d_gene: NA
j_gene: TRBJ2-5
CDR3aa: CASSEAGRGRSETQYF
CDR3nt: TGTGCCAGCAGTGAGGCGGGGAGGGGGCGAAGCGAGACCCAGTACTTC

v_gene: TRBV10-3
abundance: NA
d_gene: NA
j_gene: TRBJ2-1
CDR3aa: CAISEGLPNEQFF
CDR3nt: TGTGCCATCAGTGAGGGCCTTCCAAATGAGCAGTTCTTC

v_gene: TRBV30
abundance: NA
d_gene: NA
j_gene: TRBJ1-6
CDR3aa: CAWILRSRGLAPLHF
CDR3nt: TGTGCCTGGATATTAAGGTCTAGGGGATTGGCACCCCTCCACTTT

v_gene: TRBV10-1
abundance: NA
d_gene: TRBD2
j_gene: TRBJ2-7
CDR3aa: CASSESLAGAYEQYF
CDR3nt: TGCGCCAGCAGTGAGTCACTAGCGGGAGCCTACGAGCAGTACTTC

v_gene: TRBV10-2
abundance: NA
d_gene: NA
j_gene: TRBJ1-2
CDR3aa: CASSEWDNYGYTF
CDR3nt: TGCGCCAGCAGTGAGTGGGATAACTATGGCTACACCTTC

v_gene: TRBV6-6
abundance: NA
d_gene: NA
j_gene: TRBJ1-1
CDR3aa: CASSYSPGTENTEAFF
CDR3nt: TGTGCCAGCAGTTACTCGCCGGGGACGGAGAACACTGAAGCTTTCTTT

v_gene: TRBV5-6
abundance: NA
d_gene: NA
j_gene: TRBJ1-4
CDR3aa: CASSLLQGGREKLFF
CDR3nt: TGTGCCAGCAGCTTGCTCCAGGGAGGGAGGGAAAAACTGTTTTTT